What follows are 31 T cell receptor beta chains derived from one specimen sequenced in a study of blood T cells in healthy people across ages. Using a J-beta primer mix together with a sample-barcoded 5' primer, a second PCR was run for about 6 to 11 cycles. One entry per CDR3 protein results from TCRdb running MiXCR on the 5' RACE reads. The sample lists some 750,000 distinct CDR3 sequences, approximately 21% seen once, with 22% in the top ten. The specimen sequenced was blood. The receptors stem from a man between 65 and 80 years old in good health.

The chain couples TRBV5-5 to TRBJ1-4; D not resolved. This CDR3 has 15 amino acids. Germline V gives CDR1 SGHKS, CDR2 YYEKEE (reference sequence). V was trimmed by 1 base and J by 4 bases, leaving 11 bases between them. DNA for the CDR3: TGTGCCAGCAGCTTGCTATCGAGGAATAATGAAAAACTGTTTTTT. It yields the protein CASSLLSRNNEKLFF.

The chain is built from TRBV20-1 and TRBJ2-3, with D unclear. Trimming shortened V by 6 bases and J by 4 bases, and 20 bases separated the two germline ends. CDR3 size: 15 residues. CDR1 and CDR2 from the germline V gene are DFQATT and SNEGSKA (reference sequence). Here the CDR3 reads CSAHGPTGWPDTQYF. CDR3 nucleotide sequence: TGCAGTGCGCACGGCCCGACTGGGTGGCCAGATACGCAGTATTTT.

The chain uses TRBV29-1 and TRBJ2-1; the match to TRBD2 covers 8 bases. Looked up from germline, CDR1 is SQVTM and CDR2 is ANQGSEA. J lost 3 bases, V lost 1 base, and 2 bases had no gene match. The CDR3 loop spans 14 amino acids. DNA for the CDR3: TGCAGCGTTGAAGGGGCGGGAGGCTACAATGAGCAGTTCTTC. It yields the protein CSVEGAGGYNEQFF.

V gene TRBV14 combines with J gene TRBJ2-1; 9 nucleotides align to TRBD1. The germline V gene has CDR1 SGHDN and CDR2 FVKESK. The V and J ends lost 4 bases and 5 bases, in that order; junction bases with no gene match: 9. The CDR3 covers 16 residues. In nucleotides, the CDR3 is TGTGCCAGCAGCCGTCTCTATGGACAGGGGAACAATGAGCAGTTCTTC. As protein: CASSRLYGQGNNEQFF.

This clonotype was counted only a few times. J is TRBJ2-1 and V is TRBV20-1, with 10 positions matching TRBD1. Near its end, the DNA agrees better with TRBJ2-7, so the J call may be wrong. Germline loops: CDR1 DFQATT, CDR2 SNEGSKA (reference sequence). This CDR3 is 13 amino acids long. CDR3 in DNA: TGCAGTGCTAGTGGACAGGGGGGTTACGAGCAGTACTTC. It encodes CSASGQGGYEQYF.

The V and J genes are TRBV12-3 or TRBV12-4 and TRBJ2-2, with D maybe TRBD2 (6 bases). V was shortened by 1 base and J by 6 bases, with 12 bases between the two germline ends. The CDR3 runs 15 residues. The CDR3 sequence: CASSLGLVVPGELFF. The CDR3 DNA reads TGTGCCAGCAGTTTAGGACTAGTAGTGCCCGGGGAGCTGTTTTTT.

The chain is built from TRBV19 and TRBJ2-3; possible D gene TRBD2, 6 bases. Trimming removed 5 bases at V and 7 bases at J, with 25 bases between. The CDR3 spans 17 residues. Germline-derived CDR1 and CDR2 are LNHDA and SQIVND (reference sequence). CDR3 loop: CASSPNLLDGGTNTQYF. The CDR3 region has the DNA TGTGCCAGTAGTCCAAACCTACTAGACGGGGGAACAAATACGCAGTATTTT.

This clonotype was observed many times. For the CDR3, the DNA is TGCAGTGCTGCGGGACATTACCAAGAGACCCAGTACTTC. Amino acid sequence: CSAAGHYQETQYF. The chain couples TRBV20-1 to TRBJ2-5, with D possibly being TRBD1 or TRBD2 (6 bases each). CDR1 is DFQATT, CDR2 SNEGSKA, per germline (reference sequence). The CDR3 runs 13 residues. Trimming took off 5 bases at V and 0 bases at J, with 10 bases between the two ends.

This clonotype was detected many times. The chain couples TRBV19 to TRBJ2-5; 7 bases are shared with TRBD1. The CDR3 extends over 14 amino acids. Germline V CDR1 and CDR2: LNHDA, SQIVND (reference sequence). J lost 5 bases, V lost 5 bases, and 8 bases had no gene match. CDR3 in amino acids: CASSEGTARETQYF. Written as DNA, the CDR3 is TGTGCCAGTAGTGAAGGGACAGCGAGGGAGACCCAGTACTTC.

Ten or more counts support this clonotype. The germline gene is not matched at one end of the junction; a read error may be the cause. The chain uses TRBV5-1 and TRBJ2-3; no reliable D call. Germline V gene sequence: CDR1 SGHRS, CDR2 YFSETQ. The CDR3 sequence is 12 residues long. CDR3 residues: CASSLSLDTQYF. The CDR3 DNA reads as TGTGCCAGCAGTTTATCACTAGATACGCAGTATTTT.

The chain has TRBV29-1 and TRBJ1-2; D is unresolved. This CDR3 is 14 amino acids long. V lost 1 base to trimming and J lost 8 bases, with 17 bases between them. The germline V gene encodes CDR1 SQVTM and CDR2 ANQGSEA. The CDR3 is CSVEVSPEQWGYTF. The CDR3, as DNA: TGCAGCGTTGAAGTATCTCCGGAACAGTGGGGCTACACCTTC.

The V and J genes are TRBV28 and TRBJ2-7, with TRBD2 matching over 8 bases. V shed 7 bases, J shed 2 bases, and the junction held 10 bases outside the gene matches. There are 15 residues in the CDR3. Germline V gene lookup returns CDR1 MDHEN and CDR2 SYDVKM. Here the CDR3 reads CASTQGGGPTYEQYF. The DNA of the CDR3 is TGTGCCAGCACCCAGGGCGGGGGGCCGACCTACGAGCAGTACTTC. Full variable domain (remainder filled in from reference TRBV28 and TRBJ2-7): DVKVTQSSRYLVKRTGEKVFLECVQDMDHENMFWYRQDPGLGLRLIYFSYDVKMKEKGDIPEGYSVSREKKERFSLILESASTNQTSMYLCASTQGGGPTYEQYFGPGTRLTVT.

This clonotype was counted between two and nine times. CDR3 protein: CASRGIRRDRGNIQYF. In DNA form, the CDR3 reads TGTGCCAGCAGAGGAATTCGCCGGGACAGGGGGAACATTCAGTACTTC. This sequence joins TRBV2 and TRBJ2-4, with TRBD1 identical over 11 bases. The V gene end was trimmed by 6 bases and the J gene end by 7 bases; junction bases not matched to a gene: 11. This CDR3 has 16 residues. Germline V gene sequence: CDR1 SNHLY, CDR2 FYNNEI.

The V gene is TRBV28, the J gene TRBJ2-3; possible D gene TRBD2, 5 bases. Germline V gene sequence: CDR1 MDHEN, CDR2 SYDVKM. The V gene lost 3 bases and the J gene lost 2 bases, with 9 bases spanning the gap. The CDR3 extends over 14 amino acids. This CDR3 is CASSFAGNTDTQYF. CDR3 in DNA: TGTGCCAGCAGTTTTGCCGGGAACACAGATACGCAGTATTTT.

This clonotype turned up a few times. The chain combines TRBV21-1 with TRBJ1-2. TRBV21-1 constitutes a pseudogene. This CDR3 has 12 residues. The CDR3 spells CASSPCGYGYTF. CDR3 coding DNA: TGTGCCAGCAGCCCGTGCGGCTATGGCTACACCTTC.

This rearrangement joins TRBV24-1 to TRBJ2-7, with a tentative D call TRBD2 (6 bases). The DNA end lines up better with TRBJ2-1; the J call may be wrong. Germline CDR1 reads KGHDR; CDR2 reads SFDVKD. This CDR3 has 13 amino acids. The CDR3 region has the DNA TGTGCCACCAGTGAGGTTCGGGGGAGTGAGCAGTTCTTC. This encodes CATSEVRGSEQFF.

Worth noting for this clonotype: A much larger clone sits a single nucleotide away, making a read error possible. The rearrangement links TRBV7-2 to TRBJ2-3; tentatively, D is TRBD2 (5 bases). The CDR3 has 16 residues. Germline V gene lookup returns CDR1 SGHTA and CDR2 FQGNSA. CDR3 loop: CASSPLRGPSTDMQYF. Here the CDR3 DNA reads TGTGCCAGCAGCCCTCTGCGCGGGCCTAGCACAGATATGCAGTATTTT.

The chain couples TRBV10-2 to TRBJ2-5, with D perhaps TRBD1 (6 bases). CDR3 length: 12 residues. Germline V gene lookup returns CDR1 WSHSY and CDR2 SAAADI. V lost 6 bases, J lost 5 bases, and 10 bases lay in between. CDR3 in DNA: TGCGCCAGCAGAGGACAGTGGGAGACCCAGTACTTC. Amino acids: CASRGQWETQYF.

This clonotype was observed a few times. J is TRBJ2-1 and V is TRBV20-1, with TRBD2 identical over 9 bases. The CDR3 length is 16 residues. The V and J ends lost 7 bases and 0 bases, in that order; junction bases with no gene match: 10. CDR1 and CDR2 from the germline V gene are DFQATT and SNEGSKA (reference sequence). The CDR3 loop reads CSVQSLAGSSYNEQFF. CDR3 DNA sequence: TGCAGTGTCCAATCTCTAGCGGGGTCCTCCTACAATGAGCAGTTCTTC.

Concerning this clonotype: The conserved final phenylalanine or tryptophan is absent from the CDR3, which likely points to a read error. The rearrangement uses TRBV29-1 and TRBJ2-5; 13 positions match TRBD2. Germline loops: CDR1 SQVTM, CDR2 ANQGSEA. The CDR3 length is 16 residues. J was trimmed by 1 base and V by 3 bases; bases with no gene match: 5. This CDR3 is CSVEEWTSGSQETQYL. CDR3 nucleotide sequence: TGCAGCGTTGAGGAATGGACTAGCGGGAGCCAAGAGACCCAGTACCTC.

The chain links TRBV20-1 to TRBJ1-5, with a tentative D call TRBD1 (5 bases). The CDR3 is 14 residues long. The germline V and J ends were trimmed by 5 bases and 2 bases, with 13 bases remaining between them. Germline V CDR1 and CDR2: DFQATT, SNEGSKA (reference sequence). The CDR3 protein is CSAGRQSRNQPQHF. The CDR3 coding sequence is TGCAGTGCTGGCAGACAGTCCCGCAATCAGCCCCAGCATTTT.

The chain combines TRBV10-3 with TRBJ2-2; TRBD1 might be the D (7 bases). Trimming removed 3 bases at V and 5 bases at J, with 13 bases between. Looked up from germline, CDR1 is ENHRY and CDR2 is SYGVKD. The CDR3 totals 15 residues. The CDR3 sequence: CAISDQGGKTGELFF. Here the CDR3 DNA reads TGTGCCATCAGTGACCAGGGGGGAAAGACCGGGGAGCTGTTTTTT.

The chain couples TRBV10-3 to TRBJ2-5; 11 bases align to TRBD1. Trimming removed 2 bases from V and 4 bases from J; junction bases left unmatched: 3. This CDR3 has 15 residues. Germline CDR1 is ENHRY and CDR2 is SYGVKD. CDR3 in DNA: TGTGCCATCAGTGAGGCGGGACAGGGGGTAGAGACCCAGTACTTC. Encoded protein: CAISEAGQGVETQYF.

This clonotype was counted ten times or more. The genes are TRBV6-6 and TRBJ2-5, with 8 bases fitting TRBD2. V gave up 5 bases and J gave up 4 bases; unmatched junction bases: 12. CDR3 length: 16 amino acids. Germline-derived CDR1 and CDR2 are MNHNY and SVGAGI (reference sequence). The CDR3 loop is CASSSAWAGGLETQYF. CDR3 sequence (DNA): TGTGCCAGCAGTAGCGCATGGGCGGGAGGTCTAGAGACCCAGTACTTC.

V and J are TRBV6-1 and TRBJ1-2; D remains ambiguous. With 3 bases removed from V and 4 bases from J, the gap between germline ends came to 9 bases. Per the germline V gene, CDR1 is MNHNS and CDR2 is SASEGT. The CDR3 consists of 13 residues. In DNA, the CDR3 is TGTGCCAGCAGTGAGGACTGGCGCTATGGCTACACCTTC. The encoded protein is CASSEDWRYGYTF.

This clonotype was picked up a small number of times. This sequence joins TRBV6-1 and TRBJ1-3; D is unresolved. The V and J ends lost 6 bases and 0 bases respectively, with 21 bases between them. The germline CDR1 and CDR2 sequences are MNHNS and SASEGT. The CDR3 contains 18 residues. The CDR3 here is CASSLLPPTGFSGNTIYF. CDR3 sequence (DNA): TGTGCCAGCAGCCTCCTCCCGCCGACTGGATTCTCTGGAAACACCATATATTTT.

The rearrangement links TRBV12-3 or TRBV12-4 to TRBJ1-1; tentatively, D is TRBD1 (5 bases). V was cut by 3 bases and J by 11 bases, with 10 bases left in between. The CDR3 has 11 amino acids. The CDR3 DNA is TGTGCCAGCAGTTTCGGGGCAGTCGCTTTCTTT. Amino acids: CASSFGAVAFF.

This clonotype was counted between two and nine times. The chain uses TRBV7-7 and TRBJ2-7; 12 bases are shared with TRBD2. The DNA matches TRBJ2-1 better at its end, which makes the J call doubtful. This CDR3 region has 16 residues. Germline V gene lookup returns CDR1 SSHAT and CDR2 FNYEAQ (reference sequence). DNA for the CDR3: TGTGCCAGCAGCCCTAGCGGGAGGGTTAGCTACAATGAGCAGTTCTTC. Translation: CASSPSGRVSYNEQFF.

The chain joins TRBV6-5 to TRBJ1-6; the D gene is possibly TRBD1 (5 bases). From germline, CDR1 is MNHEY and CDR2 SVGAGI. V lost 2 bases and J 10 bases, leaving 21 bases between the germline ends. The CDR3 spans 17 residues. CDR3 sequence (DNA): TGTGCCAGCAGTTACGGGCGCGAAGGGGCCCGGGGCTCACCCCTCCACTTT. Translated: CASSYGREGARGSPLHF.

In this sample, this clonotype turned up a few times. The chain couples TRBV29-1 to TRBJ2-3; 10 bases are a match to TRBD2. Germline CDR1 SQVTM, CDR2 ANQGSEA. The CDR3 covers 15 residues. The V and J ends lost 1 base and 4 bases, in that order; junction bases with no gene match: 5. CDR3 sequence: CSVEGAGGLADTQYF. CDR3 DNA sequence: TGCAGCGTTGAAGGAGCGGGAGGGCTGGCAGATACGCAGTATTTT.

Only a few counts were recorded for this clonotype. This rearrangement joins TRBV28 to TRBJ1-2; D is unclear. CDR3 length equals 13 residues. Trimming removed 2 bases at V and 14 bases at J, with 18 bases between. CDR1 and CDR2 (germline): MDHEN, SYDVKM. The CDR3 here is CASSLPGALKQTF. In DNA form, the CDR3 reads TGTGCCAGCAGTTTACCGGGAGCCCTAAAACAGACCTTC.